This T cell receptor beta chain was recorded in a study of identical twins. Worth noting for this clonotype: What it recognizes is unknown.

Study outcomes and limitations: Instead of following the same donors, the conclusions were based on cross-sectional statistical analysis. Sequences that were beta out-of-frame showed weaker excess twin sharing.

The CDR3 contains 13 residues. Germline V gene sequence: CDR1 SQVTM, CDR2 ANQGSEA. V lost 3 bases to trimming and J lost 2 bases, with 9 bases between them. Template switching added a universal primer binding site, and final cDNA carried unique molecular identifiers. Each CDR3 protein is one row after TCRdb ran MiXCR on the 5' RACE reads. The table lists 500,000 to 650,000 distinct CDR3 sequences, 20% to 25% of them singletons. The same data also went into a second study, on yellow fever vaccine responses in identical twins.

This TCR came from a woman aged 18-29 years in good health. Sequencing input: CD4+ T cells sorted from blood. The chain couples TRBV29-1 to TRBJ2-3, with a possible D match to TRBD2 (6 bases). The DNA for the CDR3 is TGCAGCGTTGAGGCGGGAAACACAGATACGCAGTATTTT. It encodes CSVEAGNTDTQYF.